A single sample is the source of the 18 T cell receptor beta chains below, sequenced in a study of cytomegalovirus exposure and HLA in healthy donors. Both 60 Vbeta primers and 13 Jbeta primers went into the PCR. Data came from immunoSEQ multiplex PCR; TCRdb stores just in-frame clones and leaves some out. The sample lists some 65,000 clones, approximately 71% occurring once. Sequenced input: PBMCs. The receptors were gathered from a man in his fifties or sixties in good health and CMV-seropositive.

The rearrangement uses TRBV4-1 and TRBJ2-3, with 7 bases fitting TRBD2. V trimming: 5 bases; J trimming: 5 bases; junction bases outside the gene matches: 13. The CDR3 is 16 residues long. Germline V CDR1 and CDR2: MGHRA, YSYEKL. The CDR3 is CASSSSWGGRGDTQYF. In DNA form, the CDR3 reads TGCGCCAGCAGCTCATCCTGGGGGGGTAGGGGAGATACGCAGTATTTT.

CDR3 sequence: CASSLDRGKTGELFF. In nucleotides, the CDR3 is TGTGCCAGCAGCTTAGACAGGGGGAAGACCGGGGAGCTGTTTTTT. The rearrangement uses TRBV7-9 and TRBJ2-2, with 8 bases identical to TRBD1. This CDR3 region has 15 residues. After removal of 1 base from V and 5 bases from J, the junction contained 3 bases not matched to a gene. Germline values: CDR1 SEHNR, CDR2 FQNEAQ (reference sequence). Complete variable domain (other parts from reference TRBV7-9 and TRBJ2-2): DTGVSQNPRHKITKRGQNVTFRCDPISEHNRLYWYRQTLGQGPEFLTYFQNEAQLEKSRLLSDRFSAERPKGSFSTLEIQRTEQGDSAMYLCASSLDRGKTGELFFGEGSRLTVL.

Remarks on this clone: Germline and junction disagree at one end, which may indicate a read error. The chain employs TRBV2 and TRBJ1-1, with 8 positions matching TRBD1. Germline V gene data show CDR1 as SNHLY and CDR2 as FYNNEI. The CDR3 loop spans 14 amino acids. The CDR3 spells CASSFDRGGTEAFF. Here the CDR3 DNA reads TGTGCTAGCAGTTTTGACAGGGGAGGGACTGAAGCTTTCTTT.

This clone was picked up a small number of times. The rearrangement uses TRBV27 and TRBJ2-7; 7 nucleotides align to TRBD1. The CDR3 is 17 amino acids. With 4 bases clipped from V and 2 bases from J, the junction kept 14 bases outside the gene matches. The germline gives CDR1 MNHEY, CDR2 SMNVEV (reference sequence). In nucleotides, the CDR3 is TGTGCCAGCAGTTACACCTTCACCAGACAGGGACCCTACGAGCAGTACTTC. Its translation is CASSYTFTRQGPYEQYF.

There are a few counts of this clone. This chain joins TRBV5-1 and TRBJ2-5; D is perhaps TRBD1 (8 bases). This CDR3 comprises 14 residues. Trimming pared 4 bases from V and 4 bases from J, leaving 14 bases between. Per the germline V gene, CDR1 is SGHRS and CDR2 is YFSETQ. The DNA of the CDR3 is TGCGCCAGCAGCGGTACAGGGGGGGTAGAGACCCAGTACTTC. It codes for CASSGTGGVETQYF.

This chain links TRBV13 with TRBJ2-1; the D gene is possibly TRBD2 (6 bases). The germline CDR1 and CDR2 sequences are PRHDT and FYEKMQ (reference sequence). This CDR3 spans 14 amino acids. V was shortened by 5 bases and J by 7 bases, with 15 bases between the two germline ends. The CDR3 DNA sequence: TGTGCCAGCAGCCGCCGGGACTCCGAGAATGAGCAGTTCTTC. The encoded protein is CASSRRDSENEQFF.

The CDR3 coding sequence is TGTGCCAGCAGCGTAGCCAGGGATGGCTACACCTTC. Encoded protein: CASSVARDGYTF. The gene calls are TRBV9 and TRBJ1-2, with D tentatively TRBD1 (5 bases). The CDR3 sequence is 12 residues long. V lost 0 bases and J lost 6, with 6 bases in between. Germline values: CDR1 SGDLS, CDR2 YYNGEE.

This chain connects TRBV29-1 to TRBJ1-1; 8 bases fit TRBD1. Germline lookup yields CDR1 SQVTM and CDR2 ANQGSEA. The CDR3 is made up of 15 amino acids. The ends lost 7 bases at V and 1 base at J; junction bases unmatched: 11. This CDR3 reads CSATGGQRTNTEAFF. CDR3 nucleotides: TGCAGCGCAACAGGGGGACAACGGACGAACACTGAAGCTTTCTTT.

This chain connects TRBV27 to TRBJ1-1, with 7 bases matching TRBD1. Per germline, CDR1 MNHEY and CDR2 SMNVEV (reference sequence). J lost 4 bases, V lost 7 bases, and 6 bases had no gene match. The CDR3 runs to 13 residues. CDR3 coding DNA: TGTGCCAGCAAGACAGGGTCAAGCACTGAAGCTTTCTTT. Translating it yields CASKTGSSTEAFF.

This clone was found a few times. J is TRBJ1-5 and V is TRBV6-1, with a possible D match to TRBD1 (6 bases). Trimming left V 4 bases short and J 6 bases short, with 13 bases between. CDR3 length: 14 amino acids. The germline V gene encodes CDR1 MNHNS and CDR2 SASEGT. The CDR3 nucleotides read TGTGCCAGCAGTGGCTCAGGGGAAGCTCAGCCCCAGCATTTT. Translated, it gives CASSGSGEAQPQHF.

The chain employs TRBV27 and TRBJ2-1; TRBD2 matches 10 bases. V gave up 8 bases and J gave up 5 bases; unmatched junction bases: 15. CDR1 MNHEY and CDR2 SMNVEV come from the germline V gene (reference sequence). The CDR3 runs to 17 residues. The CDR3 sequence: CASHPRWSGGVNNEQFF. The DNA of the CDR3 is TGTGCCAGCCACCCCCGCTGGAGCGGGGGGGTAAACAATGAGCAGTTCTTC.

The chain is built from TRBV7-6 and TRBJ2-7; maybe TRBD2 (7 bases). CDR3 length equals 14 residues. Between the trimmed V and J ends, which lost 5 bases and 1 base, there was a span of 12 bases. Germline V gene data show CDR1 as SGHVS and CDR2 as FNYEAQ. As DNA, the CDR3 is TGTGCCAGCAGCCTAAAGGGGGGGTCCTACGAGCAGTACTTC. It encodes CASSLKGGSYEQYF.

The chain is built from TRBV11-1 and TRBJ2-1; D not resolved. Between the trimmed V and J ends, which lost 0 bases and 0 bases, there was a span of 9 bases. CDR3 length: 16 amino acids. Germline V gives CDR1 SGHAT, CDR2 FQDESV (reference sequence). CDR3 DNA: TGTGCCAGCAGCTTAGCGCGCTCCTTCTCCTACAATGAGCAGTTCTTC. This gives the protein CASSLARSFSYNEQFF.

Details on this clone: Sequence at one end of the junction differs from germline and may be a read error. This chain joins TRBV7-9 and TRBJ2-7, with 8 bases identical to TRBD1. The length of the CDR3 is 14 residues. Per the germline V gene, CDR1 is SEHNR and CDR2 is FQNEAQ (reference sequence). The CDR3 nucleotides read TGTGCCAGCAGCCACCGGGACAGGAACTTCGAGCTGTACTTC. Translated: CASSHRDRNFELYF.

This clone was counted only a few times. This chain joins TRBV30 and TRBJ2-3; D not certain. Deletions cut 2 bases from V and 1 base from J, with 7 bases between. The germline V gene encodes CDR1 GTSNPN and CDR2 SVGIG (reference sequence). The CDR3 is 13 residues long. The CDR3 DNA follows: TGTGCCTGGAGTCCCCCGGGCACAGATACGCAGTATTTT. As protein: CAWSPPGTDTQYF.

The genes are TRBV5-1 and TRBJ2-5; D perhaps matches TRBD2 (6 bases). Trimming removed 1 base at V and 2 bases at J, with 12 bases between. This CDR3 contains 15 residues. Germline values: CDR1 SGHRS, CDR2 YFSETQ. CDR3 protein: CASSLSGTSQETQYF. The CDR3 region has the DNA TGCGCCAGCAGCTTGTCCGGGACTTCACAAGAGACCCAGTACTTC.

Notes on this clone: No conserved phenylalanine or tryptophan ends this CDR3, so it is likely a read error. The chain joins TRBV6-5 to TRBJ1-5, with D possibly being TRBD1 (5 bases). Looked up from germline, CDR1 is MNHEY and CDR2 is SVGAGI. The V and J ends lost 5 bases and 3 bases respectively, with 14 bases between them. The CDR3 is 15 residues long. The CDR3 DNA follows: TGTGCCAGCAGTCCTGGGGGAGGGGTCAATCAGCCCCAGCATGTT. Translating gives CASSPGGGVNQPQHV.

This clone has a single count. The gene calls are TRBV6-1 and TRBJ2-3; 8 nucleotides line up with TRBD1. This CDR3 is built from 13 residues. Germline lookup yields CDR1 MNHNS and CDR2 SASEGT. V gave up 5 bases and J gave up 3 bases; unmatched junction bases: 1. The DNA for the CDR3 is TGTGCCAGCAGTAGACAGGGGACAGATACGCAGTATTTT. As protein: CASSRQGTDTQYF.